The 26 T cell receptor beta chains presented below share a single source sample, sequenced in a study of T cell responses to AZD1222 COVID-19 vaccine. Sequencing was performed with immunoSEQ multiplex PCR; in TCRdb, only in-frame clones are kept and a portion is missing. The table has over 95,000 clones, approximately 84% seen once. Sequenced here: peripheral blood, sampled 28 days after the second AZD1222 dose. Source of these receptors: an adult who received the AZD1222 COVID-19 vaccine.

The J gene is TRBJ2-2, the V gene TRBV5-1, with 12 bases that match TRBD2. The J segment lost 4 bases and the V segment lost 6 bases, leaving 7 bases of the junction unmatched. The germline CDR1 and CDR2 sequences are SGHRS and YFSETQ. The CDR3 extends over 16 amino acids. The CDR3 DNA is TGCGCCAGCACTAATACTAGCGGGGGGAGCACCGGGGAGCTGTTTTTT. Amino acid sequence: CASTNTSGGSTGELFF.

The chain couples TRBV6-5 to TRBJ2-7; D assignment may be TRBD1 or TRBD2 (5 bases each). The CDR3 has 15 residues. Germline CDR1 and CDR2: MNHEY and SVGAGI. Trimming took off 0 bases at V and 1 base at J, with 10 bases between the two ends. The CDR3 bases are TGTGCCAGCAGTTACTCGAATGGGGGTTCCTACGAGCAGTACTTC. Amino acids: CASSYSNGGSYEQYF.

This chain joins TRBV2 and TRBJ2-1; D may be TRBD2 (6 bases). The germline CDR1 and CDR2 sequences are SNHLY and FYNNEI. The V end lost 4 bases, the J end lost 8 bases, and 24 bases lay between the germline ends. This CDR3 has 17 amino acids. Written as DNA, the CDR3 is TGTGCCAGCAGTGTGAGTCGGCAGGGAGGAACTTCGGATGAGCAGTTCTTC. This gives the protein CASSVSRQGGTSDEQFF. The full variable domain, in which reference TRBV2 and TRBJ2-1 provide the parts outside the CDR3, is EPEVTQTPSHQVTQMGQEVILRCVPISNHLYFYWYRQILGQKVEFLVSFYNNEISEKSEIFDDQFSVERPDGSNFTLKIRSTKLEDSAMYFCASSVSRQGGTSDEQFFGPGTRLTVL.

This clone has more than one count but fewer than ten. In nucleotides, the CDR3 is TGTGCCACCAGTGATTTGTGGGGACAGCCCCAGCATTTT. This sequence encodes CATSDLWGQPQHF. The chain is built from TRBV24-1 and TRBJ1-5; D call uncertain. The V gene lost 0 bases and the J gene lost 7 bases, with 6 bases spanning the gap. Germline V gene data show CDR1 as KGHDR and CDR2 as SFDVKD. CDR3 length: 13 residues.

CDR3 residues: CASSRQGAPLGEQYF. The CDR3 bases are TGTGCCAGCAGCAGACAGGGGGCCCCCTTGGGGGAGCAGTACTTC. The chain links TRBV11-3 to TRBJ2-7, with 10 bases identical to TRBD1. The CDR3 runs 15 residues. From germline, CDR1 is SGHNT and CDR2 YENEEA. Trimming at V came to 5 bases and at J to 7 bases, leaving 11 bases not matched to a gene.

This clone was counted a single time. The chain recombines TRBV12-3 or TRBV12-4 with TRBJ2-7; TRBD1 might be the D (5 bases). Trimming cost V 2 bases and J 5 bases, with 10 bases left between them. The length of the CDR3 is 13 residues. CDR3: CASSLRQRDEQYF. CDR3 bases: TGTGCCAGCAGTTTAAGACAGAGAGACGAGCAGTACTTC.

This chain joins TRBV4-3 and TRBJ1-2, with D hard to call. V lost 1 base and J lost 2, with 14 bases in between. The CDR3 covers 16 residues. CDR1 is LGHNA and CDR2 is YSLEER in the germline V gene. The CDR3 spells CASSQAAAGRNYGYTF. As DNA, the CDR3 is TGCGCCAGCAGCCAAGCAGCGGCGGGAAGGAACTATGGCTACACCTTC.

The chain recombines TRBV25-1 with TRBJ2-1, with TRBD1 identical over 7 bases. The germline V gene encodes CDR1 MGHDK and CDR2 SYGVNS. CDR3 length equals 15 residues. V dropped 3 bases and J dropped 5; count of bases not matched to a gene: 7. As DNA, the CDR3 is TGTGCCAGCAGTGATCCAACTACAGGGGACAATGAGCAGTTCTTC. This translates into CASSDPTTGDNEQFF. The entire variable domain, with the rest obtained from reference TRBV25-1 and TRBJ2-1, is as follows: EADIYQTPRYLVIGTGKKITLECSQTMGHDKMYWYQQDPGMELHLIHYSYGVNSTEKGDLSSESTVSRIRTEHFPLTLESARPSHTSQYLCASSDPTTGDNEQFFGPGTRLTVL.

The table lists this clone with a count of one. This rearrangement joins TRBV9 to TRBJ2-3; 9 nucleotides agree with TRBD2. The CDR3 has 15 amino acids. Germline-derived CDR1 and CDR2 are SGDLS and YYNGEE. V lost 4 bases to trimming and J lost 2 bases; unmatched junction nucleotides: 5. In DNA form, the CDR3 reads TGTGCCAGCAGCCCGACTAGCGGATACACAGATACGCAGTATTTT. It yields the protein CASSPTSGYTDTQYF.

The chain is built from TRBV20-1 and TRBJ2-1; tentatively, D is TRBD1 or TRBD2 (5 bases each). The V gene's germline CDR1 is DFQATT and CDR2 SNEGSKA (reference sequence). There are 16 residues in the CDR3. The V gene lost 3 bases and the J gene lost 8 bases, with 23 bases spanning the gap. The CDR3 here is CSASPLQGTVEDEQFF. CDR3 DNA: TGCAGTGCTAGTCCTCTCCAGGGTACCGTGGAGGATGAGCAGTTCTTC.

V gene TRBV18 combines with J gene TRBJ2-7, with 9 bases matching TRBD2. The CDR3 length is 14 residues. With 3 bases clipped from V and 7 bases from J, the junction kept 7 bases outside the gene matches. Germline lookup yields CDR1 KGHSH and CDR2 LQKENI. The chain's CDR3 is CASSPGLAGMEQYF. The CDR3 DNA reads TGTGCCAGCTCACCGGGCCTAGCGGGGATGGAGCAGTACTTC.

The genes are TRBV7-8 and TRBJ2-1; D is unresolved. The CDR3 sequence is 15 residues long. Germline values: CDR1 SGHVS, CDR2 FQNEAQ. Trimming cost V 0 bases and J 4 bases, with 10 bases left between them. The CDR3 DNA is TGTGCCAGCAGCTTAGCGGGCGGAAATTACAATGAGCAGTTCTTC. Its translation is CASSLAGGNYNEQFF.

As DNA, the CDR3 is TGTGCCAGTAGTCGGGACAGGGTCTCCTACGAGCAGTACTTC. Translation gives CASSRDRVSYEQYF. The chain employs TRBV19 and TRBJ2-7; 9 bases map to TRBD1. Trimming took 5 bases from V and 0 from J; bases not matched to a gene: 2. The CDR3 has 14 amino acids. Germline CDR1 and CDR2: LNHDA and SQIVND (reference sequence).

Here the CDR3 reads CASSVDRGPGYTF. Written as DNA, the CDR3 is TGTGCCAGCAGCGTCGACAGGGGCCCTGGCTACACCTTC. The rearrangement joins TRBV6-5 to TRBJ1-2; TRBD1 matches at 8 bases. V dropped 6 bases and J dropped 7; count of bases not matched to a gene: 7. Per germline, CDR1 MNHEY and CDR2 SVGAGI. The CDR3 is 13 amino acids.

This chain uses TRBV7-9 with TRBJ1-5; the match to TRBD1 covers 9 bases. The CDR3 has 15 residues. With 5 bases clipped from V and 5 bases from J, the junction kept 7 bases outside the gene matches. Per the germline V gene, CDR1 is SEHNR and CDR2 is FQNEAQ (reference sequence). CDR3 amino acids: CASSVGGQGDQPQHF. The CDR3 coding sequence is TGTGCCAGCAGCGTAGGGGGACAGGGAGATCAGCCCCAGCATTTT.

This chain joins TRBV10-2 and TRBJ1-2; D is uncertain. The CDR3 contains 13 residues. The V gene's germline CDR1 is WSHSY and CDR2 SAAADI. V gave up 2 bases and J gave up 4 bases, with 8 bases separating them. CDR3 in amino acids: CASSEREAYGYTF. As DNA, the CDR3 is TGCGCCAGCAGTGAGAGAGAAGCCTATGGCTACACCTTC.

The sample holds one count of this clone. This chain connects TRBV28 to TRBJ2-1, with D unresolved. Germline CDR1 and CDR2: MDHEN and SYDVKM. The CDR3 consists of 14 residues. The V gene lost 6 bases and the J gene lost 5 bases, with 14 bases spanning the gap. The CDR3 DNA sequence: TGTGCCAGCAGGTCCGGTTCAGGTCACAATGAGCAGTTCTTC. It encodes CASRSGSGHNEQFF.

This chain connects TRBV5-6 to TRBJ1-1; no clear D. Germline values: CDR1 SGHDT, CDR2 YYEEEE. This CDR3 region has 14 residues. V was pared by 4 bases and J by 4 bases, with 14 bases between. The chain's CDR3 is CASSLVPVGTEAFF. In DNA form, the CDR3 reads TGTGCCAGCAGCCTGGTGCCGGTGGGCACTGAAGCTTTCTTT. Full variable domain (missing parts from reference TRBV5-6 and TRBJ1-1): DAGVTQSPTHLIKTRGQQVTLRCSPKSGHDTVSWYQQALGQGPQFIFQYYEEEERQRGNFPDRFSGHQFPNYSSELNVNALLLGDSALYLCASSLVPVGTEAFFGQGTRLTVV.

The V and J genes are TRBV19 and TRBJ2-3; tentative D call: TRBD2 (6 bases). The CDR3 length is 16 residues. CDR1 LNHDA and CDR2 SQIVND come from the germline V gene (reference sequence). Trimming removed 1 base from V and 5 bases from J, with 16 bases in between. CDR3 sequence: CASSIGDSPLGDTQYF. The CDR3 nucleotides read TGTGCCAGTAGTATAGGGGACTCTCCCCTGGGAGATACGCAGTATTTT.

In this sample, this clone turned up once. This sequence joins TRBV28 and TRBJ1-5; 7 positions match TRBD1. The CDR3 sequence is 13 residues long. The germline gives CDR1 MDHEN, CDR2 SYDVKM. V was pared by 6 bases and J by 2 bases, with 1 base of the junction left unmatched. CDR3 sequence (DNA): TGTGCCAGCAGAACAGGGGGCAATCAGCCCCAGCATTTT. This sequence encodes CASRTGGNQPQHF.

V and J are TRBV6-5 and TRBJ2-2; 9 nucleotides line up with TRBD2. The CDR3 sequence is 16 residues long. The germline V gene has CDR1 MNHEY and CDR2 SVGAGI. V lost 0 bases, J lost 3 bases, and 2 bases stayed unmatched. CDR3 residues: CASSYSTSGYTGELFF. In nucleotides, the CDR3 is TGTGCCAGCAGTTACTCGACTAGCGGTTACACCGGGGAGCTGTTTTTT.

The gene calls are TRBV15 and TRBJ1-5; no clear D. Deletions cut 0 bases from V and 10 bases from J, with 16 bases between. CDR1 is LNHNV and CDR2 is YYDKDF in the germline V gene (reference sequence). The CDR3 loop spans 15 amino acids. CDR3 nucleotides: TGTGCCACCAGCAGAGAGAGCACCCTCGGCGCTCCCCAGCATTTT. As protein: CATSRESTLGAPQHF.

DNA for the CDR3: TGCGCCAGCAGTCCGACGGGCTACGAGCAGTACTTC. It translates to CASSPTGYEQYF. This chain joins TRBV4-1 and TRBJ2-7; D not certain. The CDR3 totals 12 residues. V was clipped by 6 bases and J by 3 bases, with 9 bases between them. CDR1 is MGHRA and CDR2 is YSYEKL in the germline V gene.

The chain is built from TRBV18 and TRBJ2-3; TRBD2 agrees at 7 bases. Germline CDR1 KGHSH, CDR2 LQKENI. J gave up 0 bases and V 4 bases, and 4 bases lay outside the gene matches. The CDR3 is made up of 15 amino acids. This chain's CDR3 is CASSRDYLSTDTQYF. The CDR3 DNA reads as TGTGCCAGCTCACGGGACTACCTTAGCACAGATACGCAGTATTTT.

The chain's CDR3 is CASSLTPVRQYF. The CDR3 nucleotides read TGCGCCAGCAGTCTAACTCCCGTACGGCAGTACTTC. The chain has TRBV10-2 and TRBJ2-7; D is ambiguous. The CDR3 is made up of 12 amino acids. Between the trimmed V and J ends, which lost 5 bases and 9 bases, there was a span of 14 bases. CDR1 and CDR2 from the germline V gene are WSHSY and SAAADI.

This sequence joins TRBV19 and TRBJ1-2, with D perhaps TRBD1 (5 bases). The CDR3 has 13 residues. The germline V and J ends were trimmed by 0 bases and 5 bases, with 7 bases remaining between them. CDR1 and CDR2 (germline): LNHDA, SQIVND (reference sequence). CDR3: CASSIDDSYGYTF. The CDR3 bases are TGTGCCAGTAGTATAGATGACAGTTATGGCTACACCTTC.